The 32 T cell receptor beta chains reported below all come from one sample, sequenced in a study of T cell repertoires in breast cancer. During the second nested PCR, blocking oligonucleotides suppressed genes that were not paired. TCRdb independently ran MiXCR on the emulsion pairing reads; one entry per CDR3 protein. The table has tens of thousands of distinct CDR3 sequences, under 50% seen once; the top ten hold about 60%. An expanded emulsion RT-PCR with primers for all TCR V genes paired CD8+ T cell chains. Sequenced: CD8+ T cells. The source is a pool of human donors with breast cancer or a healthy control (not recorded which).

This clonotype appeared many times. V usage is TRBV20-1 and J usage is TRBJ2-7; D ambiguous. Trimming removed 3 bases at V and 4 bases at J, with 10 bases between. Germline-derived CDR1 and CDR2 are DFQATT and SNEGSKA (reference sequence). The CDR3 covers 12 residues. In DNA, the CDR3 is TGCAGTGCTAGTCACAGAGATTACGAGCAGTACTTC. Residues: CSASHRDYEQYF.

The CDR3 spells CASSLGDGGSYEQYF. The CDR3 DNA follows: TGTGCCAGCAGCTTGGGGGATGGGGGGTCCTACGAGCAGTACTTC. This chain uses TRBV5-4 with TRBJ2-7; D may be TRBD2 (6 bases). CDR1 and CDR2 from the germline V gene are SGHNT and YYREEE (reference sequence). CDR3 length equals 15 residues. Trimming pared 0 bases from V and 1 base from J, leaving 11 bases between.

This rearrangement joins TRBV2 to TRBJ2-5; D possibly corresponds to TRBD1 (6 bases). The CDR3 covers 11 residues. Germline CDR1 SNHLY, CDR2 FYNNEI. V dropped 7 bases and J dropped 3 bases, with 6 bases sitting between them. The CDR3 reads CASKGEETQYF. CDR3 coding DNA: TGTGCCAGCAAGGGGGAAGAGACCCAGTACTTC.

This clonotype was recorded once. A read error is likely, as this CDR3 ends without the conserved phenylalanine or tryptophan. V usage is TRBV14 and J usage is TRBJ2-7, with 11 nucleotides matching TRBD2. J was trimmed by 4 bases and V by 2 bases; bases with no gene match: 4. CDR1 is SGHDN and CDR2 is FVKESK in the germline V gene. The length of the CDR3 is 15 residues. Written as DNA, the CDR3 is TGTGCCAGCAGCCAAACGGGACTAGCGGAATACGAGCAGTACCTC. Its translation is CASSQTGLAEYEQYL.

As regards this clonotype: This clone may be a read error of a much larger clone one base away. The CDR3 bases are TGCAGTGCTTCGACAGCCCTCCAAGAGACCCGGTACTTC. Protein product: CSASTALQETRYF. The chain is built from TRBV20-1 and TRBJ2-5; D possibly corresponds to TRBD1 (5 bases). Germline V lookup: CDR1 DFQATT, CDR2 SNEGSKA (reference sequence). The CDR3 extends over 13 amino acids.

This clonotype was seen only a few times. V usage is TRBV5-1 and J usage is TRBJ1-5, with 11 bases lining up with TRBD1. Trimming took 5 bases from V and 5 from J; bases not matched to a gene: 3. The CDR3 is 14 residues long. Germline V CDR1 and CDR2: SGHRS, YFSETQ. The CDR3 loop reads CASSRDRGDQPQHF. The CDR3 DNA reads TGCGCCAGCAGTAGGGACAGGGGGGATCAGCCCCAGCATTTT.

The CDR3 coding sequence is TGTGCCACCCGAGGGGGTGACTATGGCTACACCTTC. Its translation: CATRGGDYGYTF. This rearrangement joins TRBV19 to TRBJ1-2, with a weak D call TRBD1 (6 bases). CDR3 length: 12 residues. Trimming shortened V by 10 bases and J by 3 bases, and 12 bases separated the two germline ends. The V gene's germline CDR1 is LNHDA and CDR2 SQIVND (reference sequence).

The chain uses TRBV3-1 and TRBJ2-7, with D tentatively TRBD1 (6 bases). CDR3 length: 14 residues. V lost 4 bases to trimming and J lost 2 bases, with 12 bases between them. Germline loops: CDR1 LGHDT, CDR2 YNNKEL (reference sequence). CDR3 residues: CASSLTGWTYEQYF. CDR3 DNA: TGTGCCAGCAGCCTAACAGGGTGGACCTACGAGCAGTACTTC.

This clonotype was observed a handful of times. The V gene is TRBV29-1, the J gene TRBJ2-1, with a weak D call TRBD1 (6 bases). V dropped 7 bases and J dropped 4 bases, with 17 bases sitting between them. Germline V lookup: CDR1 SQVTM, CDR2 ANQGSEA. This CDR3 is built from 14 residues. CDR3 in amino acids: CSAKNRDTYNEQFF. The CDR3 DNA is TGCAGCGCAAAAAACCGGGACACTTACAATGAGCAGTTCTTC.

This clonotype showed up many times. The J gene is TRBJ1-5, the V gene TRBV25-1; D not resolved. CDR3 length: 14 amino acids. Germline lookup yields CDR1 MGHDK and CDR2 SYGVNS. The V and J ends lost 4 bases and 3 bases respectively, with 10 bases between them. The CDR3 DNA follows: TGTGCCAGCAGTGGACTGTCCGACAATCAGCCCCAGCATTTT. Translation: CASSGLSDNQPQHF.

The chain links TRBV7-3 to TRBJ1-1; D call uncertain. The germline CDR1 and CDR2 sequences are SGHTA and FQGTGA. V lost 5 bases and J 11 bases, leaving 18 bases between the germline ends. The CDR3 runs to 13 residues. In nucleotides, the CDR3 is TGTGCCAGCAGCGCAACCATGTACACGGAGGCTTTCTTT. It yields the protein CASSATMYTEAFF.

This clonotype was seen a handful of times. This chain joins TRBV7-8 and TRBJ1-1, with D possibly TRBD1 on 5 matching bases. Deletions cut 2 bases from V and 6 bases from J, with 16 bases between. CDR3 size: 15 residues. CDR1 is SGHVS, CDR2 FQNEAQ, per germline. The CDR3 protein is CASSLTARGLAEAFF. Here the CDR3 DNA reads TGTGCCAGCAGCTTAACCGCCCGGGGGTTAGCTGAAGCTTTCTTT.

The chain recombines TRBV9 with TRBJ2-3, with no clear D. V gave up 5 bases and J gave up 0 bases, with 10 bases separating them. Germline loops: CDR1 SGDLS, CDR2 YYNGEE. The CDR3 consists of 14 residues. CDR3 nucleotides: TGTGCCAGCAGTTTGAGAGGTAGCACAGATACGCAGTATTTT. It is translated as CASSLRGSTDTQYF.

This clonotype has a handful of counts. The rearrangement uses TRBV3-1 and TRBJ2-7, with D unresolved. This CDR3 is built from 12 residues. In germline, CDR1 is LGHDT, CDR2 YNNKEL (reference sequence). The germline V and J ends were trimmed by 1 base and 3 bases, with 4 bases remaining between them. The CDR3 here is CASSQASYEQYF. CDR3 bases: TGTGCCAGCAGCCAAGCCAGCTACGAGCAGTACTTC.

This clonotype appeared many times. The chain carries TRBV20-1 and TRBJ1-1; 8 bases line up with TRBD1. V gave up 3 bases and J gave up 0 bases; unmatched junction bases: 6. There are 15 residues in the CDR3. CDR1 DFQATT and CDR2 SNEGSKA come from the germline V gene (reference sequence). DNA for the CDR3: TGCAGTGCTAGTCCAGGGGGCCGAATGAACACTGAAGCTTTCTTT. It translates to CSASPGGRMNTEAFF.

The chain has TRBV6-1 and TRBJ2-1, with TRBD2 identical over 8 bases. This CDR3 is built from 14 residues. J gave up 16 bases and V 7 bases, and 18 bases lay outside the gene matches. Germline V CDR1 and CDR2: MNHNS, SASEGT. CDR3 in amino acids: CASNGRAINNEPFF. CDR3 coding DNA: TGTGCCAGCAACGGGAGGGCCATTAACAATGAACCATTCTTC.

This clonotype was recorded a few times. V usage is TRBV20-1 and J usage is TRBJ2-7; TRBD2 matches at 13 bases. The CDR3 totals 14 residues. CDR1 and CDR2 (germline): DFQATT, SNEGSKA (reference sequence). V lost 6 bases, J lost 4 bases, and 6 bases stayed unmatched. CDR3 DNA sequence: TGCAGTGCGGAACTAGCGGGGGGGCGGTACGAGCAGTACTTC. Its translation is CSAELAGGRYEQYF.

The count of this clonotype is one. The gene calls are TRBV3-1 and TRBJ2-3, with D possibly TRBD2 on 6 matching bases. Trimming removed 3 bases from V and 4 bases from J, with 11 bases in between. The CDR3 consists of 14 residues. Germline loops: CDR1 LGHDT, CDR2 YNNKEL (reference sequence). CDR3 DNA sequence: TGTGCCAGCAGCCATACTTCGGGGGCAGATACGCAGTATTTT. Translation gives CASSHTSGADTQYF.

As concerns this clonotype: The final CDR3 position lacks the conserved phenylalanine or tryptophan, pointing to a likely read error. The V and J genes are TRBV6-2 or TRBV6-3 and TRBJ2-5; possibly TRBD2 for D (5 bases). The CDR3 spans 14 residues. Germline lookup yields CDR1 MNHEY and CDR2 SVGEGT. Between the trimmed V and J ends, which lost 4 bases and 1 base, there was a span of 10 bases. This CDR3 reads CASSSKRPQETQYL. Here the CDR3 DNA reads TGTGCCAGCAGTTCCAAGCGGCCCCAAGAGACCCAGTACCTC.

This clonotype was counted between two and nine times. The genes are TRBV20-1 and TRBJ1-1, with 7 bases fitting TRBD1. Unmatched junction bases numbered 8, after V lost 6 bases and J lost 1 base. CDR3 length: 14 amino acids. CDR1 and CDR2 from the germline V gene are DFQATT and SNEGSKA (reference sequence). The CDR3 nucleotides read TGCAGTGCCCAAAAGGGGACAGCGAACACTGAAGCTTTCTTT. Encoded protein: CSAQKGTANTEAFF.

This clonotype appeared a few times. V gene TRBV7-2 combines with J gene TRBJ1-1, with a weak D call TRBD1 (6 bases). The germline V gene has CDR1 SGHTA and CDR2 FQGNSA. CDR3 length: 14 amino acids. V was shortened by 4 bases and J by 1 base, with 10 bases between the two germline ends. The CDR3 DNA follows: TGTGCCAGCAGCTCCCTGGACAGGAACACTGAAGCTTTCTTT. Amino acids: CASSSLDRNTEAFF. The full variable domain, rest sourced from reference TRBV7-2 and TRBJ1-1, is GAGVSQSPSNKVTEKGKDVELRCDPISGHTALYWYRQSLGQGLEFLIYFQGNSAPDKSGLPSDRFSAERTGGSVSTLTIQRTQQEDSAVYLCASSSLDRNTEAFFGQGTRLTVV.

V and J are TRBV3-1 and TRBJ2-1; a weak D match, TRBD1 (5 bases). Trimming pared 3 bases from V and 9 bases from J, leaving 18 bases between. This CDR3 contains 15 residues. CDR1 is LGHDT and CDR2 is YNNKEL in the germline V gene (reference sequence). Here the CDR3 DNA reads TGTGCCAGCAGCCAGGACACCGGTCGGGTAGCTGAGCAGTTCTTC. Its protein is CASSQDTGRVAEQFF.

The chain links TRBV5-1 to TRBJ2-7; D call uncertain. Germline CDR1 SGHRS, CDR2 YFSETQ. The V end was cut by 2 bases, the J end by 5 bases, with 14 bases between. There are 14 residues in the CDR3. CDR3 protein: CASSLTGLVHEQYF. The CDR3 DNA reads TGCGCCAGCAGCTTAACCGGGCTAGTCCACGAGCAGTACTTC.

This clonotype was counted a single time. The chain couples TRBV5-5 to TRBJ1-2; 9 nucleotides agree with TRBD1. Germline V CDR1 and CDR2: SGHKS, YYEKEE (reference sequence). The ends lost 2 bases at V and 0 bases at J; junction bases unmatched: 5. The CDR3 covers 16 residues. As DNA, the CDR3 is TGTGCCAGCAGCTTTGGGACAGGGCTTTCTAACTATGGCTACACCTTC. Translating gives CASSFGTGLSNYGYTF. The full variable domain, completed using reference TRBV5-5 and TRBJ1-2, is DAGVTQSPTHLIKTRGQQVTLRCSPISGHKSVSWYQQVLGQGPQFIFQYYEKEERGRGNFPDRFSARQFPNYSSELNVNALLLGDSALYLCASSFGTGLSNYGYTFGSGTRLTVV.

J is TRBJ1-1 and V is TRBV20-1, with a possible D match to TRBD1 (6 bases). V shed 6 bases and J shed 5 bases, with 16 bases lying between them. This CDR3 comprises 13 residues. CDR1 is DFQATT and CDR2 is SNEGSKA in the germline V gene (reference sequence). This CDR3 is CSAPLGAETEAFF. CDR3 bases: TGCAGTGCGCCTCTGGGGGCGGAAACTGAAGCTTTCTTT.

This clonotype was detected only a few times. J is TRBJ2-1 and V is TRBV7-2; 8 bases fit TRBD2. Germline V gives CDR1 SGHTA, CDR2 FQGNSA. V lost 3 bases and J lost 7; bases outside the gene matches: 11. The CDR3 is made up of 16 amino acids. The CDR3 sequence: CASSFVSGGRVNEQFF. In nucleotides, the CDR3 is TGTGCCAGCAGCTTCGTTTCGGGGGGGCGGGTTAATGAGCAGTTCTTC.

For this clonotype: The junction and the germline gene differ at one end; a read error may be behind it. Here the CDR3 DNA reads TGTGCCACCAGTGACCCAAGCGGGGGCTCCTACAATGGGCAGTTCTTC. Translated: CATSDPSGGSYNGQFF. The chain couples TRBV24-1 to TRBJ2-1, with 8 nucleotides matching TRBD2. Germline V lookup: CDR1 KGHDR, CDR2 SFDVKD. This CDR3 is built from 16 residues.

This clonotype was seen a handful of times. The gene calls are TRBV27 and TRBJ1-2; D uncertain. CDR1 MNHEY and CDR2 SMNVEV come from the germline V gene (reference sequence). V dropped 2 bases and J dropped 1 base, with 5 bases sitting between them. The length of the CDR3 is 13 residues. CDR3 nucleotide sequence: TGTGCCAGCAGTTTAACAATTAACTATGGCTACACCTTC. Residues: CASSLTINYGYTF.

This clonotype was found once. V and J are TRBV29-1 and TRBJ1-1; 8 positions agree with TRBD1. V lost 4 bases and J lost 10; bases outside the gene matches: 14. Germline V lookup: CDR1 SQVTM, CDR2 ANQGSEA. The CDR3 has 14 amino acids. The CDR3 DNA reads TGCAGCGTTGCTAGGACAGGGACTATGTTAGTAGCTTTCTTT. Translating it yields CSVARTGTMLVAFF. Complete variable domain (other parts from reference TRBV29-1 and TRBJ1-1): SAVISQKPSRDICQRGTSLTIQCQVDSQVTMMFWYRQQPGQSLTLIATANQGSEATYESGFVIDKFPISRPNLTFSTLTVSNMSPEDSSIYLCSVARTGTMLVAFFGQGTRLTVV.

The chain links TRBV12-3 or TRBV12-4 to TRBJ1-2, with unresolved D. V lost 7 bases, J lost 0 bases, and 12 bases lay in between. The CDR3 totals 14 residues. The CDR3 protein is CASIPSWANYGYTF. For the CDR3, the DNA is TGTGCCAGCATTCCCTCGTGGGCTAACTATGGCTACACCTTC.

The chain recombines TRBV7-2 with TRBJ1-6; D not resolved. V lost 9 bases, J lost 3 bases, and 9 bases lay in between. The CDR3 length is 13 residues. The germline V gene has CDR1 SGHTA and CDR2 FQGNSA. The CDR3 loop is CASGIDYNSPLHF. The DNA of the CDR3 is TGTGCCAGTGGGATAGACTATAATTCACCCCTCCACTTT.

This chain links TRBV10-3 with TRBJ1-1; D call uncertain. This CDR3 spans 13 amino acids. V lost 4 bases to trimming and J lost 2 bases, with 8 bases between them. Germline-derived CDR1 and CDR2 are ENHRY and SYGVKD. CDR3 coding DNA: TGTGCCATCAGTGTTAGTGCAAACACTGAAGCTTTCTTT. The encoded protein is CAISVSANTEAFF.